The clone carrying this TCR beta chain appeared once. Its antigen is as yet unknown. Production of TCR cDNA was by 5'RACE template switching, which also added a universal primer site and UMIs. TCRdb re-derived calls from the 5' RACE reads in MiXCR, one entry per CDR3 protein. The sample carries hundreds of thousands of distinct CDR3 sequences, roughly a fifth recorded once. The CDR3 is 12 amino acids. CDR1 is SGHTA and CDR2 is FQGTGA in the germline V gene. The V and J ends lost 3 bases and 6 bases respectively, with 6 bases between them. This entry comes from a study of T cells after yellow fever vaccination. Findings of the study overall: Post-booster samples contained most primary-vaccination clones (about 95% CD4, around 89% CD8).

The TCR was taken from a man younger than 35 who received the YFV17D yellow fever vaccine. This sample comprised PBMCs, obtained 21 days after the first yellow fever vaccination. The chain couples TRBV7-3 to TRBJ2-1; no clear D. The CDR3: CASSFDPNEQFF. CDR3 sequence (DNA): TGTGCCAGCAGCTTTGACCCCAATGAGCAGTTCTTC. Full variable domain (missing parts from reference TRBV7-3 and TRBJ2-1): GAGVSQTPSNKVTEKGKYVELRCDPISGHTALYWYRQSLGQGPEFLIYFQGTGAADDSGLPNDRFFAVRPEGSVSTLKIQRTERGDSAVYLCASSFDPNEQFFGPGTRLTVL.